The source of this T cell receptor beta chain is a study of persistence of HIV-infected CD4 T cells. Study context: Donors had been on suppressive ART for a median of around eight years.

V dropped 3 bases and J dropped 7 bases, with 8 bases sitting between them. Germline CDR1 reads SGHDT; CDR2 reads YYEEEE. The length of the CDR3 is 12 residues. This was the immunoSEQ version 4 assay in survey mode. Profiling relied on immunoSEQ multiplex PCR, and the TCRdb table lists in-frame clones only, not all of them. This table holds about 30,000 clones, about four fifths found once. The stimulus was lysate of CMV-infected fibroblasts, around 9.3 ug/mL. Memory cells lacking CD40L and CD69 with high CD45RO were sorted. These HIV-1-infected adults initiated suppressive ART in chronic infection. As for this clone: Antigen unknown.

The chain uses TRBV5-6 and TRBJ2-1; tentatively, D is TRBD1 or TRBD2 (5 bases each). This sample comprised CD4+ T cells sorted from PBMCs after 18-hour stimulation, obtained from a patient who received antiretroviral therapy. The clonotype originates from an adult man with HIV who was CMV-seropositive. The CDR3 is CASSSRGNEQFF. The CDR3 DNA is TGTGCCAGCAGCTCGAGGGGTAATGAGCAGTTCTTC.